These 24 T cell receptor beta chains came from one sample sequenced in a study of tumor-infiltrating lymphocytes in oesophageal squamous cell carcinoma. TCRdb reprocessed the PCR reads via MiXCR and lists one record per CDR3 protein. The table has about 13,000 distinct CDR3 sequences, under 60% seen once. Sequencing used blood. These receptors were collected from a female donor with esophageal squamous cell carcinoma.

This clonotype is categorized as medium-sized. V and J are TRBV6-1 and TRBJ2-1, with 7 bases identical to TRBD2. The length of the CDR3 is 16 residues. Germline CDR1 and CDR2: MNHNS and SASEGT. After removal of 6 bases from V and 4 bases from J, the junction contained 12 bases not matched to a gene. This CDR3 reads CASSQVGGTTYNEQFF. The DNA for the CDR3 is TGTGCCAGCAGCCAGGTGGGGGGGACCACTTACAATGAGCAGTTCTTC.

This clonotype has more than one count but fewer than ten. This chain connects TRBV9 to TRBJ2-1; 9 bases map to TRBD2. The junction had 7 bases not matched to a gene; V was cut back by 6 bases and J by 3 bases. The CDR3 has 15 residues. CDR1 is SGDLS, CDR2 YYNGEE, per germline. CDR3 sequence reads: CASNLAGVDYNEQFF. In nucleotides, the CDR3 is TGTGCCAGCAACTTAGCGGGAGTAGACTACAATGAGCAGTTCTTC.

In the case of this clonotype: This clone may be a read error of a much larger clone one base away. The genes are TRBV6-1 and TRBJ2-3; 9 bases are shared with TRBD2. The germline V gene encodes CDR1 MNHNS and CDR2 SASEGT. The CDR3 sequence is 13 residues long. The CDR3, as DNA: TGTGCCAGCAGCTCTTGGACTAGCGAGGTCCCGTACTTC. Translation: CASSSWTSEVPYF.

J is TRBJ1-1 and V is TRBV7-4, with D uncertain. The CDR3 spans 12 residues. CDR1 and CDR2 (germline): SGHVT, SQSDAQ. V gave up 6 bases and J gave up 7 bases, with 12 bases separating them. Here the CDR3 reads CASSQDGYEAFF. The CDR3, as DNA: TGTGCCAGCAGTCAGGACGGTTATGAAGCTTTCTTT.

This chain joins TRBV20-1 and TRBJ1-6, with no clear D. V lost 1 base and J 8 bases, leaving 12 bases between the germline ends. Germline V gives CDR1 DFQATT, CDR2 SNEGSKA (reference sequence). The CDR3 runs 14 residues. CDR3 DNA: TGCAGTGCTAGAGGGAGTATTGGGGATTCACCCCTCCACTTT. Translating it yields CSARGSIGDSPLHF.

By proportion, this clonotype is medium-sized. The CDR3 nucleotides are TGTGCCAGCAGTAGGACCTCAGGAAACACCATATATTTT. It is translated as CASSRTSGNTIYF. The V call is TRBV6-1, the J call TRBJ1-3, with unresolved D. CDR1 and CDR2 from the germline V gene are MNHNS and SASEGT. The CDR3 totals 13 residues. V was trimmed by 5 bases and J by 4 bases, leaving 9 bases between them.

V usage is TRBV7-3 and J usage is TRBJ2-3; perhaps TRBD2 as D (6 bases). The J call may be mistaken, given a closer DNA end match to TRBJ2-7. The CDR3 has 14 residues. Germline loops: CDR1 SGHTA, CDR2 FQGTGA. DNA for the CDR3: TGTGCCAGCAGCTACGGGCGGGGTTCCTACGAGCAGTACTTC. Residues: CASSYGRGSYEQYF.

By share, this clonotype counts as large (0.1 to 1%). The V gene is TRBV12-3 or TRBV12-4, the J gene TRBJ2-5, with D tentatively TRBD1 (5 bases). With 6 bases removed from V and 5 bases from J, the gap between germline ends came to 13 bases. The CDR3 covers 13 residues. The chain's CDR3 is CASSLSPGETQYF. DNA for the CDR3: TGTGCCAGCAGCCTATCCCCAGGGGAGACCCAGTACTTC.

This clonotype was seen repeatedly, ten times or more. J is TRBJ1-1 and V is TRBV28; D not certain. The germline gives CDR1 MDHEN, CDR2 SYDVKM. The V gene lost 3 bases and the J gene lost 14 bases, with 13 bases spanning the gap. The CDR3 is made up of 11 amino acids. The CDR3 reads CASSLSSLAFF. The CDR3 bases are TGTGCCAGCAGTTTGTCATCGCTGGCGTTCTTT.

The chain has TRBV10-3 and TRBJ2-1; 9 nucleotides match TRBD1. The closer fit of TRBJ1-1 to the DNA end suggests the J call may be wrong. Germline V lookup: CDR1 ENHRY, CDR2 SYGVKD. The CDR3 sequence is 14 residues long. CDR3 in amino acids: CAIRGTGTNTEAFF. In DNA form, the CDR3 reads TGTGCCATCAGGGGGACAGGGACTAACACTGAAGCTTTCTTT.

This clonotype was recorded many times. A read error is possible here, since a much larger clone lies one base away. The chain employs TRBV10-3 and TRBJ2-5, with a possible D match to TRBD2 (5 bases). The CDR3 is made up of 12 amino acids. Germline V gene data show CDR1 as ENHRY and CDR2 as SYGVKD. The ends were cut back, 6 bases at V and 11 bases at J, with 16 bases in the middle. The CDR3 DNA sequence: TGTGCCATCAGGACGGGGAACAATGAGCAGTACTTC. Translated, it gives CAIRTGNNEQYF.

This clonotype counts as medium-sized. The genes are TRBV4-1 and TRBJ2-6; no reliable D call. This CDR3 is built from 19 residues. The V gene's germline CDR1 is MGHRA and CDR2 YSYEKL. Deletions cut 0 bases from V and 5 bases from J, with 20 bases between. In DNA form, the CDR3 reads TGCGCCAGCAGCCAAGAACGATTACTTTTTGAGACTTGGGCCAACGTCCTGACTTTC. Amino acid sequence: CASSQERLLFETWANVLTF.

The CDR3 DNA follows: TGTGCCAGCAGCTCAAACCCCGACAGTCCCTCCTACAATGAGCAGTACTTC. It codes for CASSSNPDSPSYNEQYF. The V call is TRBV7-2, the J call TRBJ2-5; a weak D match, TRBD1 (5 bases). Trimming pared 4 bases from V and 11 bases from J, leaving 29 bases between. The germline V gene has CDR1 SGHTA and CDR2 FQGNSA. This CDR3 contains 17 residues.

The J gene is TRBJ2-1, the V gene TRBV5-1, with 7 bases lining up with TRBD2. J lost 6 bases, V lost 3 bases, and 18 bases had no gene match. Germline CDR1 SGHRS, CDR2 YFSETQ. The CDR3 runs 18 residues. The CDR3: CASSSMGRAGQPFNEQFF. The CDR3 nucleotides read TGCGCCAGCAGCTCGATGGGTCGAGCGGGGCAACCTTTCAATGAGCAGTTCTTC.

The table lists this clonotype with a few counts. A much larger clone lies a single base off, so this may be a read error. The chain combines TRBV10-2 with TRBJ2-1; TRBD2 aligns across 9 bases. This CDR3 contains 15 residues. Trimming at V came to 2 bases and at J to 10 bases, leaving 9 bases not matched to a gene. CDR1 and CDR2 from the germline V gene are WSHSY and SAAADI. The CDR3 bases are TGCGCCAGCAGTGAGGGGCTAGCGGGACTCTACGAGCAGTTCTTC. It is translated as CASSEGLAGLYEQFF.

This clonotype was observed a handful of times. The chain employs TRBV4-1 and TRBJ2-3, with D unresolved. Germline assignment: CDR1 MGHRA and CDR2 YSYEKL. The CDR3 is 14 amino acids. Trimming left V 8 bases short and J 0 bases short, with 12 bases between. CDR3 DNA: TGCGCCAGCGGCGTGAGCGTTAGCACAGATACGCAGTATTTT. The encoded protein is CASGVSVSTDTQYF.

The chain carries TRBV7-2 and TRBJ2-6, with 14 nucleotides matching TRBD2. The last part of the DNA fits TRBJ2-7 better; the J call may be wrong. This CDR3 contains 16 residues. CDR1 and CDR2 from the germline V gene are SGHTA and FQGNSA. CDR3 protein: CASSLETSGGAYEQYF. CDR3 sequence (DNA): TGTGCCAGCAGCTTAGAGACTAGCGGGGGGGCCTACGAGCAGTACTTC.

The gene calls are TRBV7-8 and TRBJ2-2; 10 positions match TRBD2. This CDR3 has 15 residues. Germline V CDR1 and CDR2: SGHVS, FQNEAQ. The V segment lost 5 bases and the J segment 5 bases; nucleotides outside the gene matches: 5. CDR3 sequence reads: CASSLLLAGTGELFF. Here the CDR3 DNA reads TGTGCCAGCAGCCTGTTACTAGCGGGGACCGGGGAGCTGTTTTTT.

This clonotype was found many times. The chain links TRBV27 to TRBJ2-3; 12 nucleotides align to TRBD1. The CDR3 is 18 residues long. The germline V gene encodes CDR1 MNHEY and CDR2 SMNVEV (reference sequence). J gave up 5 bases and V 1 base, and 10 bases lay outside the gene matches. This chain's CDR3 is CASSLFEPGQGAIDTQYF. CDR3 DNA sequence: TGTGCCAGCAGTTTATTCGAACCGGGACAGGGGGCAATAGATACGCAGTATTTT.

CDR3 amino acids: CASSLAAGGAGEQYF. CDR3 DNA sequence: TGTGCCAGCAGCTTAGCGGCGGGGGGTGCGGGGGAGCAGTACTTC. The chain carries TRBV7-2 and TRBJ2-4, with 8 bases aligning to TRBD2. Germline trimming cut 0 bases from V and 13 bases from J; bases unmatched to any gene: 11. Germline CDR1 and CDR2: SGHTA and FQGNSA. The CDR3 sequence is 15 residues long. The whole variable domain, remainder taken from reference TRBV7-2 and TRBJ2-4, is GAGVSQSPSNKVTEKGKDVELRCDPISGHTALYWYRQSLGQGLEFLIYFQGNSAPDKSGLPSDRFSAERTGGSVSTLTIQRTQQEDSAVYLCASSLAAGGAGEQYFGAGTRLSVL.

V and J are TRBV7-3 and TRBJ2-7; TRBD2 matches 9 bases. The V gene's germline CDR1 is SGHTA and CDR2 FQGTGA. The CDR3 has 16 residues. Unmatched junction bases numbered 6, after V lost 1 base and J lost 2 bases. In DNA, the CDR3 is TGTGCCAGCAGCTTAAGTCCCCTAGCGGGAACCTACGAGCAGTACTTC. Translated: CASSLSPLAGTYEQYF.

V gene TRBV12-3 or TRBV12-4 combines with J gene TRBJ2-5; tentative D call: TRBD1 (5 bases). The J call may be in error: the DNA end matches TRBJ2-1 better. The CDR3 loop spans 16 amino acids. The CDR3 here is CASSLSLSGKGNEQFF. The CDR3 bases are TGTGCCAGCAGTCTTAGCCTTTCAGGGAAGGGCAATGAGCAGTTCTTC.

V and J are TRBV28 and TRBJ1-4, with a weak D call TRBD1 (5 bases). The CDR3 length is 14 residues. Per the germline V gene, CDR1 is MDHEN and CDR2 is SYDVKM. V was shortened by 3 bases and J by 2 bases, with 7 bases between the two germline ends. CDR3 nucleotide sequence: TGTGCCAGCAGTTTCGGGGGGACTAATGAAAAACTGTTTTTT. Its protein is CASSFGGTNEKLFF. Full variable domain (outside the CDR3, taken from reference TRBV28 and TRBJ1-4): DVKVTQSSRYLVKRTGEKVFLECVQDMDHENMFWYRQDPGLGLRLIYFSYDVKMKEKGDIPEGYSVSREKKERFSLILESASTNQTSMYLCASSFGGTNEKLFFGSGTQLSVL.

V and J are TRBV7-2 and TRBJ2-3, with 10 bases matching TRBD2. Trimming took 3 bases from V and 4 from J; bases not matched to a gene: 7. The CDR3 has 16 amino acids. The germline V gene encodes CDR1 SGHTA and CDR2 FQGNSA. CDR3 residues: CASSFLSSGRADTQYF. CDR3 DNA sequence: TGTGCCAGCAGCTTTCTTAGCAGCGGGAGGGCAGATACGCAGTATTTT.